Listed below are T cell receptor beta chains from one sample, sequenced in a study of cytomegalovirus exposure and HLA in healthy donors. Only in-frame clones appear in the TCRdb table, and some are missing; sequencing was by immunoSEQ multiplex PCR. Of fewer than 140,000 clones listed, around 76% are singletons. Material for sequencing was PBMCs. These TCRs come from a woman aged 45-65 years in good health and CMV-seropositive. Both conserved end residues are part of each CDR3. The D gene is left open where the match is weak. Rows give clone size only sometimes, using once, few, many, or a class for an expanded clone.

D gene,clone size,V gene,J gene,CDR3 protein,CDR3 DNA
NA,NA,TRBV7-2,TRBJ1-6,CASSFGGNNSPLHF,TGTGCCAGCAGCTTTGGGGGGAATAATTCACCCCTCCACTTT
TRBD2,NA,TRBV4-1,TRBJ2-3,CASSQDFGGGLPSSTDTQYF,TGCGCCAGCAGCCAAGATTTCGGCGGGGGGCTTCCTAGTAGCACAGATACGCAGTATTTT
TRBD1,NA,TRBV30,TRBJ2-5,CAWDRGQETQYF,TGTGCCTGGGACAGGGGCCAAGAGACCCAGTACTTC
NA,NA,TRBV19,TRBJ1-1,CASRTQGTANTEAFF,TGTGCCAGTAGAACACAGGGTACGGCGAACACTGAAGCTTTCTTT
TRBD1,NA,TRBV7-9,TRBJ2-7,CASSDTTGSHEQYF,TGTGCCAGCAGCGACACGACAGGGTCGCACGAGCAGTACTTC
NA,NA,TRBV7-8,TRBJ1-1,CASSLARGNTEAFF,TGTGCCAGCAGCTTAGCGAGAGGGAACACTGAAGCTTTCTTT
TRBD1,NA,TRBV30,TRBJ2-3,CAGWELGQGATDTQYF,TGTGCCGGATGGGAGTTGGGACAGGGGGCGACAGATACGCAGTATTTT
TRBD1,NA,TRBV25-1,TRBJ2-7,CASIRTGQVGEQYF,TGTGCCAGCATCCGGACAGGGCAGGTGGGAGAGCAGTACTTC
TRBD1,NA,TRBV5-6,TRBJ1-5,CASSKDRVQPQHF,TGTGCCAGCAGCAAGGACAGGGTTCAGCCCCAGCATTTT
NA,NA,TRBV30,TRBJ2-7,CAWIPGLSEQYF,TGTGCCTGGATACCAGGCCTCAGCGAGCAGTACTTC
TRBD1,NA,TRBV5-1,TRBJ2-7,CASSITGGPSYEQYF,TGCGCCAGCAGCATAACAGGGGGCCCCTCCTACGAGCAGTACTTC
NA,NA,TRBV7-8,TRBJ1-4,CASSPQGYNEKLFF,TGTGCCAGCAGCCCACAGGGTTATAATGAAAAACTGTTTTTT
NA,NA,TRBV5-1,TRBJ1-1,CASSFQGMNTEAFF,TGCGCCAGCAGCTTCCAGGGAATGAACACTGAAGCTTTCTTT
TRBD1,NA,TRBV9,TRBJ2-6,CASSATGAGANVLTF,TGTGCCAGCAGCGCGACAGGGGCTGGGGCCAACGTCCTGACTTTC
TRBD1,NA,TRBV5-5,TRBJ1-5,CASSFGTGGRGQPQHF,TGTGCCAGCAGCTTCGGGACAGGGGGCCGGGGACAGCCCCAGCATTTT
NA,NA,TRBV7-3,TRBJ2-1,CASSPLISSDLSNEQFF,TGTGCCAGCAGCCCACTCATTAGCAGCGACCTTTCCAATGAGCAGTTCTTC
TRBD1,NA,TRBV5-4,TRBJ2-4,CASSTKGAAKNIQYF,TGTGCCAGCAGCACAAAGGGGGCGGCCAAAAACATTCAGTACTTC
TRBD1,NA,TRBV7-9,TRBJ1-2,CASSPRAGGGGYTF,TGTGCCAGCAGCCCCCGGGCAGGGGGTGGTGGCTACACCTTC
TRBD1,NA,TRBV19,TRBJ2-1,CASSPRGQGDNEQFF,TGTGCCAGTAGTCCCCGTGGACAGGGAGACAATGAGCAGTTCTTC
TRBD1,NA,TRBV18,TRBJ1-1,CASSQFQFGDRRIMNTEAFF,TGTGCCAGCTCTCAGTTTCAATTCGGGGACAGGCGAATTATGAACACTGAAGCTTTCTTT
NA,NA,TRBV7-3,TRBJ2-5,CASSQPEGTQYF,TGTGCCAGCAGTCAACCGGAGGGGACCCAGTACTTC
NA,NA,TRBV28,TRBJ1-6,CASSFILQGFKDSPLHF,TGTGCCAGCAGTTTTATCCTGCAGGGTTTTAAAGATTCACCCCTCCACTTT
NA,NA,TRBV7-8,TRBJ2-2,CASSPLSGGATGELFF,TGTGCCAGCAGTCCCTTAAGCGGAGGGGCAACCGGGGAGCTGTTTTTT
NA,NA,TRBV28,TRBJ1-1,CASSLGTPGEAFF,TGTGCCAGCAGTCTCGGGACACCAGGTGAAGCTTTCTTT
TRBD1,NA,TRBV10-3,TRBJ1-1,CAITRDRVLSAEAFF,TGTGCCATCACGCGGGACAGGGTCTTGTCCGCTGAAGCTTTCTTT
NA,NA,TRBV7-9,TRBJ1-6,CSSSLPNSPLHF,TGTTCCAGCAGCTTACCGAATTCACCCCTCCACTTT
NA,NA,TRBV6-5,TRBJ1-2,CASSYSSQQHYGYTF,TGTGCCAGCAGTTACTCGTCTCAACAGCACTATGGCTACACCTTC
NA,NA,TRBV5-6,TRBJ1-2,CASNLGPGGYTF,TGTGCCAGCAACTTAGGGCCGGGAGGCTACACCTTC
TRBD1,few,TRBV5-6,TRBJ2-1,CASSPRDRGSYNEQFF,TGTGCCAGCAGCCCACGGGACAGGGGTTCCTACAATGAGCAGTTCTTC
NA,NA,TRBV19,TRBJ1-2,CASSTPQGRVSYTF,TGTGCCAGTAGTACGCCCCAGGGGAGAGTTAGCTACACCTTC
NA,NA,TRBV28,TRBJ1-1,CASSSLGNTEAFF,TGTGCCAGCAGCTCACTCGGGAACACTGAAGCTTTCTTT
TRBD1,NA,TRBV15,TRBJ2-1,CATRNDRVYNEQFF,TGTGCCACCAGAAATGACAGGGTCTACAATGAGCAGTTCTTC
TRBD2,few,TRBV7-9,TRBJ2-5,CASSDSGTSLVETQYF,TGTGCCAGCAGCGACTCCGGGACTAGCCTAGTGGAGACCCAGTACTTC
TRBD1,NA,TRBV7-9,TRBJ1-4,CASSVQGAGEKLFF,TGTGCCAGCAGCGTACAGGGGGCTGGTGAAAAACTGTTTTTT
TRBD1,NA,TRBV25-1,TRBJ1-1,CASSEPGQGGTEAFF,TGTGCCAGCAGTGAGCCGGGACAGGGGGGCACTGAAGCTTTCTTT
NA,NA,TRBV10-3,TRBJ2-7,CAIRQGGISYEQYF,TGTGCCATCAGGCAAGGAGGGATCTCCTACGAGCAGTACTTC
NA,NA,TRBV7-8,TRBJ2-1,CASSLGEYNEQFF,TGTGCCAGCAGCCTGGGAGAATACAATGAGCAGTTCTTC
TRBD1,NA,TRBV5-1,TRBJ2-1,CASSFLRQGVNNEQFF,TGCGCCAGCAGCTTCCTAAGACAGGGGGTTAACAATGAGCAGTTCTTC
TRBD2,few,TRBV5-6,TRBJ2-1,CASSLVSGGDEQFF,TGTGCCAGCAGCTTGGTTAGCGGGGGCGATGAGCAGTTCTTC
NA,NA,TRBV30,TRBJ1-3,CAWTGRAGNTIYF,TGTGCCTGGACCGGGAGGGCTGGAAACACCATATATTTT
NA,NA,TRBV18,TRBJ2-3,CASSPTNTQYF,TGTGCCAGCTCACCTACTAACACGCAGTATTTT
TRBD2,NA,TRBV30,TRBJ2-3,CAWSRGSGVFTDTQYF,TGTGCCTGGAGTAGGGGTAGCGGGGTATTTACAGATACGCAGTATTTT
NA,NA,TRBV6-5,TRBJ1-1,CASSPLTRLEAFF,TGTGCCAGCAGTCCCTTGACAAGGCTTGAAGCTTTCTTT